This TCR beta chain came from a study of T cell repertoires in cytomegalovirus infection. About the research overall: Indications came from public TCR beta signatures; they pointed to CMV infection and to a matching HLA type.

Via MiXCR, TCRdb re-called the reads, giving one row per CDR3 protein. The data hold 110,000 or so distinct CDR3 sequences, with about 30% observed a single time. This clonotype occurred a few times. The antigen is not known. The input for sequencing was CD8+ T cells from cultured PBMCs, taken from culture after CMV antigen stimulation. This TCR came from a human donor in good health (CMV status not recorded). Some clones in this sample may be carry-over from other donors' samples.

The CDR3: CASSIGRTEAFF. The CDR3 region has the DNA TGTGCCAGTAGTATTGGGAGAACTGAAGCTTTCTTT. The J gene is TRBJ1-1, the V gene TRBV19; D remains unclear. CDR3 length: 12 residues. Germline V gives CDR1 LNHDA, CDR2 SQIVND (reference sequence). V lost 3 bases and J 5 bases, leaving 7 bases between the germline ends.